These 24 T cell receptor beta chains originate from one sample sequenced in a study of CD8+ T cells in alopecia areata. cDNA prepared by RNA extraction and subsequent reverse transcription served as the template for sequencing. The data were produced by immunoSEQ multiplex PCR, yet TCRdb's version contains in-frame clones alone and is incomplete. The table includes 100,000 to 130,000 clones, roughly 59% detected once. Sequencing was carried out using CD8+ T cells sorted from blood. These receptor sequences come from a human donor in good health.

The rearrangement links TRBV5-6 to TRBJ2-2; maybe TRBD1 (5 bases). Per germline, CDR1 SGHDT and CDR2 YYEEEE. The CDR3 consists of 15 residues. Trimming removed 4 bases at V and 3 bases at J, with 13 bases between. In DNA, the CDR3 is TGTGCCAGCAGCGCGGATATCAGGGACACCGGGGAGCTGTTTTTT. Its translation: CASSADIRDTGELFF.

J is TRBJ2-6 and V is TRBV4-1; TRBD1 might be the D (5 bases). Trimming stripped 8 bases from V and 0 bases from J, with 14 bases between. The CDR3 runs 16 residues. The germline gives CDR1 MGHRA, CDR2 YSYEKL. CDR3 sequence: CASGTGDLSGANVLTF. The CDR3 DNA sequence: TGCGCCAGCGGCACAGGTGACCTCTCTGGGGCCAACGTCCTGACTTTC.

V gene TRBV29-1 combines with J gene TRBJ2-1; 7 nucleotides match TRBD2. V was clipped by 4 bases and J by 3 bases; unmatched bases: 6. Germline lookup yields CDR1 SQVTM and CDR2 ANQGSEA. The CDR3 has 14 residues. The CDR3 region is CSVVGLADYNEQFF. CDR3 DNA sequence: TGCAGCGTTGTCGGGCTAGCGGACTACAATGAGCAGTTCTTC.

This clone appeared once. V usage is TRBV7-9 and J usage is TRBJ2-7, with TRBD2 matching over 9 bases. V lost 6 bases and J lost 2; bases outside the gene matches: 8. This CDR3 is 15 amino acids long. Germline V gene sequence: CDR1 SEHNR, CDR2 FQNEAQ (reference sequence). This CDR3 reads CASSSGGSSTYEQYF. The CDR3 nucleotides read TGTGCCAGCAGTAGCGGGGGCAGCTCTACCTACGAGCAGTACTTC.

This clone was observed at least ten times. The CDR3: CATSSEQGSVDEQYF. CDR3 DNA: TGTGCCACCAGCAGTGAGCAGGGTAGTGTGGACGAGCAGTACTTC. The chain uses TRBV15 and TRBJ2-7; the D gene is possibly TRBD1 (5 bases). V dropped 3 bases and J dropped 5 bases, with 17 bases sitting between them. Germline CDR1 LNHNV, CDR2 YYDKDF (reference sequence). The CDR3 contains 15 residues.

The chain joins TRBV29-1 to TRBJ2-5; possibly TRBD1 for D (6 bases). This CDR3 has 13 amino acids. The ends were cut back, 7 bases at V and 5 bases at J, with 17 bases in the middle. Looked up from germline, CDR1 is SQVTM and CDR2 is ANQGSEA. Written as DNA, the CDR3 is TGCAGCGCCCCGGACGGGACATGGGAGACCCAGTACTTC. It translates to CSAPDGTWETQYF.

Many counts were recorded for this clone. CDR3 nucleotides: TGCGCCAGCAGCCAAGCCGAGACAGGGCACTATGGCTACACCTTC. This encodes CASSQAETGHYGYTF. The chain has TRBV4-3 and TRBJ1-2, with 7 positions matching TRBD1. The CDR3 contains 15 residues. Germline trimming cut 1 base from V and 3 bases from J; bases unmatched to any gene: 5. Germline CDR1 is LGHNA and CDR2 is YSLEER.

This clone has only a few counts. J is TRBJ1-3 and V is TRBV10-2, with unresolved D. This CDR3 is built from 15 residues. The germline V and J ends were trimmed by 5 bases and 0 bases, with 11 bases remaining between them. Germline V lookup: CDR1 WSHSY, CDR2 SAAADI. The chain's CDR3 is CASSNGGDSGNTIYF. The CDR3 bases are TGCGCCAGCAGTAATGGAGGAGACTCTGGAAACACCATATATTTT.

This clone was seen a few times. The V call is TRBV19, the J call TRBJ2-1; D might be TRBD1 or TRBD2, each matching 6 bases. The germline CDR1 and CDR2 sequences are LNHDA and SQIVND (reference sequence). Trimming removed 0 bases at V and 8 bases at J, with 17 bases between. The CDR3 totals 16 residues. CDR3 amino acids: CASSIDLEGRGDEQFF. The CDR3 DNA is TGTGCCAGTAGTATAGATTTGGAAGGTAGGGGGGATGAGCAGTTCTTC.

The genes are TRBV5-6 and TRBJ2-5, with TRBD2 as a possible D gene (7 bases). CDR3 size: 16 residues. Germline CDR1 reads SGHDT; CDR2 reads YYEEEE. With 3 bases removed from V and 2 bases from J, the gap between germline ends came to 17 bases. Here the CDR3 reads CASSWDGRGPQETQYF. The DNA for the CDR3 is TGTGCCAGCAGCTGGGACGGGCGGGGGCCTCAAGAGACCCAGTACTTC.

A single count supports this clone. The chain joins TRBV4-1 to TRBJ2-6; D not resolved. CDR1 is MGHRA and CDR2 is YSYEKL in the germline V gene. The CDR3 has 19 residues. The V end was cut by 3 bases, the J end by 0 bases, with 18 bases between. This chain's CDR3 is CASSHLLGTVSSGANVLTF. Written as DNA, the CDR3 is TGCGCCAGCAGCCACCTTTTGGGAACCGTATCCTCTGGGGCCAACGTCCTGACTTTC.

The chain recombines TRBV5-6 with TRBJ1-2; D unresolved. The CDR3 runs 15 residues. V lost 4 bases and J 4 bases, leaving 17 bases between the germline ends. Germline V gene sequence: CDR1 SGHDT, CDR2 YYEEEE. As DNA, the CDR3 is TGTGCCAGCAGCCCAGGTTTGGTTCCCGGCTATGGCTACACCTTC. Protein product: CASSPGLVPGYGYTF.

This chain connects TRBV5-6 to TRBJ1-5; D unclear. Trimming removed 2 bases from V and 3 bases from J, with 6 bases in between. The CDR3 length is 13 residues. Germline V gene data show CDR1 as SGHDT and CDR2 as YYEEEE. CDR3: CASSLGVNQPQHF. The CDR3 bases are TGTGCCAGCAGCTTAGGTGTCAATCAGCCCCAGCATTTT.

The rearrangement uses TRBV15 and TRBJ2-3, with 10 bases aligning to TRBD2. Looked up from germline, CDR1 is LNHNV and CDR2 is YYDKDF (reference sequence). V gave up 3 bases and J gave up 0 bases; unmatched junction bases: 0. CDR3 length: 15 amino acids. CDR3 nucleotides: TGTGCCACCAGCAGTAGCGGGGGGAGCACAGATACGCAGTATTTT. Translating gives CATSSSGGSTDTQYF.

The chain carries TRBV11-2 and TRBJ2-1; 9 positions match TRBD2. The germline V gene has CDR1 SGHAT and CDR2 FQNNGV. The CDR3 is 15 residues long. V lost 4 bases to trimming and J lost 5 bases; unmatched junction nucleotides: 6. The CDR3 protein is CASSWLAGQDNEQFF. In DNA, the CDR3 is TGTGCCAGCAGCTGGCTAGCGGGGCAGGACAATGAGCAGTTCTTC.

The CDR3 DNA reads TGTGCCAGCAGGCCCCAGACGGCTACGAGCTCCTACGAGCAGTACTTC. Translating gives CASRPQTATSSYEQYF. V is TRBV7-2 and J is TRBJ2-7; D unresolved. Germline V gives CDR1 SGHTA, CDR2 FQGNSA. This CDR3 is built from 16 residues. The V gene lost 6 bases and the J gene lost 0 bases, with 18 bases spanning the gap.

This chain's CDR3 is CSVVRTGELFF. The CDR3 DNA is TGCAGCGTTGTAAGGACCGGGGAGCTGTTTTTT. V is TRBV29-1 and J is TRBJ2-2; D gene uncertain. CDR3 size: 11 residues. V dropped 4 bases and J dropped 5 bases, with 5 bases sitting between them. CDR1 is SQVTM and CDR2 is ANQGSEA in the germline V gene.

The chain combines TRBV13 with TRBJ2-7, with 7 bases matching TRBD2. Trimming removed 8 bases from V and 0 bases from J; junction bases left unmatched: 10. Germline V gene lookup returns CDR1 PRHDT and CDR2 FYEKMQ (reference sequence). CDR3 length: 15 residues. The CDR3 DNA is TGTGCCAGCGCCCTTCGGCTAGCGGACTCCTACGAGCAGTACTTC. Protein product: CASALRLADSYEQYF.

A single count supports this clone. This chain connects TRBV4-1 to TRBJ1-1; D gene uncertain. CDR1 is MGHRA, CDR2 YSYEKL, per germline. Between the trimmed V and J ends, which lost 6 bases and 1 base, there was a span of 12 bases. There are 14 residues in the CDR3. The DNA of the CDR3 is TGCGCCAGCAGTCGACCGGGCCAGAACACTGAAGCTTTCTTT. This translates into CASSRPGQNTEAFF.

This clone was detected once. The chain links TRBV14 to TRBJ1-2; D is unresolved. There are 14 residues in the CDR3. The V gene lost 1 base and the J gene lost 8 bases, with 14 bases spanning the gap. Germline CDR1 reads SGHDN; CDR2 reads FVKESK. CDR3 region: CASSQVRRADGYTF. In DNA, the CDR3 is TGTGCCAGCAGCCAAGTGAGGCGGGCCGACGGCTACACCTTC.

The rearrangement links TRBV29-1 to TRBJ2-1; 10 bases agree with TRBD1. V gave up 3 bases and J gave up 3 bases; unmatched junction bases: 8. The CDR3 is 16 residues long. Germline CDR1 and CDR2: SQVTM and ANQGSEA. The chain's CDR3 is CSVEGTGAGIYNEQFF. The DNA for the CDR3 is TGCAGCGTTGAGGGGACAGGGGCCGGAATCTACAATGAGCAGTTCTTC.

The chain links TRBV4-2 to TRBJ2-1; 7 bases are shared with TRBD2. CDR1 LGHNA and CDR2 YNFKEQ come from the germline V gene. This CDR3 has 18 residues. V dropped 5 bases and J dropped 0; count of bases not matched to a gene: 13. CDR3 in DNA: TGTGCCAGCAGCTTACATCTAACTAGCGAAATCTCCTACAATGAGCAGTTCTTC. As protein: CASSLHLTSEISYNEQFF.

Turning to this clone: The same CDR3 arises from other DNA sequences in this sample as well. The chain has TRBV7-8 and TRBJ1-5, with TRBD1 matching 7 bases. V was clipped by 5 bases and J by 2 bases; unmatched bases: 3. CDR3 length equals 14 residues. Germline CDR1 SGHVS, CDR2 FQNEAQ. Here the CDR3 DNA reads TGTGCCAGCAGCCGCGACAGGGGCAATCAGCCCCAGCATTTT. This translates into CASSRDRGNQPQHF.

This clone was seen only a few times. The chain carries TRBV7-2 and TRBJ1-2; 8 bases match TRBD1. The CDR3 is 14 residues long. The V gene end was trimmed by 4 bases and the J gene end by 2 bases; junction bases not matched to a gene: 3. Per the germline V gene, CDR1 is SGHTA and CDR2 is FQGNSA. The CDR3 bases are TGTGCCAGCAGCTCGACAGGGGTGAACTATGGCTACACCTTC. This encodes CASSSTGVNYGYTF.